Shown below are 20 T cell receptor beta chains from a single sample sequenced in a study of T cell repertoires in cytomegalovirus infection. One entry per CDR3 protein, called by TCRdb with MiXCR from the reads. The sample has hundreds of thousands of distinct CDR3 sequences, 30% to 35% seen once. These receptors are not linked to any known antigen. The input for sequencing was cultured CD8+ T cells from PBMCs, taken from culture after CMV antigen stimulation. These receptors all stem from a human donor in good health (CMV status not recorded). Some clones in this sample may be carry-over from other donors' samples.

The rearrangement joins TRBV12-3 or TRBV12-4 to TRBJ1-2, with D tentatively TRBD1 (5 bases). The CDR3 runs 14 residues. The V end lost 1 base, the J end lost 8 bases, and 14 bases lay between the germline ends. The CDR3, as DNA: TGTGCCAGCAGTTTAGGGGGAGGGGTCTACGGCTACACCTTC. It encodes CASSLGGGVYGYTF.

The V and J genes are TRBV12-3 or TRBV12-4 and TRBJ1-2; D perhaps matches TRBD1 (6 bases). The CDR3 contains 14 residues. The V gene lost 6 bases and the J gene lost 4 bases, with 15 bases spanning the gap. CDR3 amino acids: CASRQGARSYGYTF. CDR3 coding DNA: TGTGCCAGCAGACAGGGCGCGAGGAGCTATGGCTACACCTTC.

This clonotype showed up just a few times. The chain combines TRBV25-1 with TRBJ1-2, with D hard to call. This CDR3 is 13 amino acids long. Germline CDR1 reads MGHDK; CDR2 reads SYGVNS. Trimming took off 3 bases at V and 5 bases at J, with 10 bases between the two ends. CDR3 sequence: CASSDHMIYGYTF. CDR3 in DNA: TGTGCCAGCAGTGATCACATGATTTATGGCTACACCTTC.

The V gene is TRBV6-2 or TRBV6-3, the J gene TRBJ2-2, with no clear D. V was trimmed by 0 bases and J by 6 bases, leaving 8 bases between them. Looked up from germline, CDR1 is MNHEY and CDR2 is SVGEGT. The CDR3 is 14 residues long. The CDR3 sequence: CASSYSRVSGELFF. DNA of the CDR3: TGTGCCAGCAGTTACTCTAGGGTGTCCGGGGAGCTGTTTTTT.

This chain joins TRBV27 and TRBJ1-5; 7 nucleotides align to TRBD1. Germline loops: CDR1 MNHEY, CDR2 SMNVEV (reference sequence). The V segment lost 5 bases and the J segment 2 bases; nucleotides outside the gene matches: 9. The CDR3 is 16 residues long. CDR3 bases: TGTGCCAGCAGTATCATAGGGGGCCCTGGCAATCAGCCCCAGCATTTT. Translating it yields CASSIIGGPGNQPQHF.

The J gene is TRBJ2-1, the V gene TRBV6-8; tentative D call: TRBD1 (7 bases). The germline V gene encodes CDR1 MNHGY and CDR2 SAAAGT. This CDR3 has 11 amino acids. V shed 6 bases and J shed 13 bases, with 13 bases lying between them. Written as DNA, the CDR3 is TGTGCCAGCAGCCGCGGGACAGCTCAGTTCTTC. The encoded protein is CASSRGTAQFF.

The J gene is TRBJ2-1, the V gene TRBV27; the D gene is possibly TRBD2 (6 bases). This CDR3 is built from 14 residues. Trimming stripped 3 bases from V and 8 bases from J, with 14 bases between. Germline-derived CDR1 and CDR2 are MNHEY and SMNVEV (reference sequence). This CDR3 is CASSFRGAADEQFF. The CDR3, as DNA: TGTGCCAGCAGTTTTCGCGGGGCGGCGGATGAGCAGTTCTTC.

This clonotype has a single count. The chain is built from TRBV29-1 and TRBJ1-1; the D gene is possibly TRBD1 (5 bases). CDR3 length: 12 amino acids. Trimming took 3 bases from V and 6 from J, leaving 11 bases between them. Germline V gives CDR1 SQVTM, CDR2 ANQGSEA. In DNA, the CDR3 is TGCAGCGTTGACGGGGCGCAGGCTGAAGCTTTCTTT. Translated: CSVDGAQAEAFF.

In its sample, this clonotype was seen a few times. The rearrangement uses TRBV7-9 and TRBJ1-1; D remains ambiguous. From germline, CDR1 is SEHNR and CDR2 FQNEAQ (reference sequence). V dropped 1 base and J dropped 7 bases, with 10 bases sitting between them. The CDR3 extends over 13 amino acids. This CDR3 is CASSLGQVNEAFF. CDR3 DNA: TGTGCCAGCAGCTTAGGCCAGGTTAATGAAGCTTTCTTT.

There are many counts of this clonotype. J is TRBJ2-7 and V is TRBV7-8, with TRBD2 matching over 14 bases. The CDR3 loop spans 16 amino acids. CDR1 and CDR2 from the germline V gene are SGHVS and FQNEAQ. The V and J ends lost 2 bases and 5 bases, in that order; junction bases with no gene match: 5. CDR3 loop: CASSLSRTSGGNEQYV. In DNA, the CDR3 is TGTGCCAGCAGCTTATCGCGGACTAGCGGGGGGAACGAGCAGTACGTC.

This clonotype was counted only a few times. The chain combines TRBV28 with TRBJ2-7; perhaps TRBD2 as D (6 bases). V lost 3 bases and J 2 bases, leaving 8 bases between the germline ends. The CDR3 totals 13 residues. Germline CDR1 reads MDHEN; CDR2 reads SYDVKM. The CDR3 reads CASSFRLAYEQYF. CDR3 DNA: TGTGCCAGCAGTTTCAGACTAGCCTACGAGCAGTACTTC.

This clonotype was counted a few times. V gene TRBV7-9 combines with J gene TRBJ1-4, with 7 positions matching TRBD1. The CDR3 runs 11 residues. V gave up 10 bases and J gave up 12 bases; unmatched junction bases: 8. CDR1 and CDR2 (germline): SEHNR, FQNEAQ (reference sequence). The CDR3 region has the DNA TGTGCCACCTCTGAAGGGGGCCAACTGTTTTTT. This translates into CATSEGGQLFF.

This clonotype was recorded a few times. This chain uses TRBV28 with TRBJ2-3; D not certain. V was shortened by 8 bases and J by 2 bases, with 14 bases between the two germline ends. Germline V gives CDR1 MDHEN, CDR2 SYDVKM. CDR3 length equals 14 residues. The CDR3 here is CASSSHGATDTQYF. In nucleotides, the CDR3 is TGTGCCAGCTCTTCGCACGGAGCCACAGATACGCAGTATTTT.

This sequence joins TRBV4-1 and TRBJ1-2; a possible D gene is TRBD1 (6 bases). The CDR3 length is 16 residues. The germline V gene encodes CDR1 MGHRA and CDR2 YSYEKL. Trimming removed 4 bases at V and 6 bases at J, with 21 bases between. CDR3 amino acids: CASSPSFWGRDHGYTF. CDR3 DNA: TGCGCCAGCAGCCCTTCGTTTTGGGGGCGCGATCATGGCTACACCTTC.

The chain links TRBV20-1 to TRBJ2-7; perhaps TRBD2 as D (6 bases). CDR1 and CDR2 from the germline V gene are DFQATT and SNEGSKA (reference sequence). This CDR3 comprises 14 residues. The V end lost 5 bases, the J end lost 5 bases, and 19 bases lay between the germline ends. CDR3: CSARAGPRGNEQYF. The DNA for the CDR3 is TGCAGTGCTCGTGCCGGGCCCCGGGGGAACGAGCAGTACTTC.

This clonotype was counted between two and nine times. The V and J genes are TRBV19 and TRBJ1-3; possible D gene TRBD1, 5 bases. Germline CDR1 LNHDA, CDR2 SQIVND (reference sequence). This CDR3 is built from 17 residues. V lost 5 bases, J lost 0 bases, and 17 bases lay in between. DNA for the CDR3: TGTGCCAGTAGTTCTAGCCCGGGACGGAACTCTGGAAACACCATATATTTT. Protein: CASSSSPGRNSGNTIYF.

The rearrangement joins TRBV20-1 to TRBJ2-1; 7 bases align to TRBD2. Germline V lookup: CDR1 DFQATT, CDR2 SNEGSKA (reference sequence). The CDR3 contains 15 residues. V dropped 0 bases and J dropped 1; count of bases not matched to a gene: 3. CDR3 bases: TGCAGTGCTAGAGATTGGGGGGGGTCCTACAATGAGCAGTTCTTC. Translating gives CSARDWGGSYNEQFF.

The chain has TRBV12-3 or TRBV12-4 and TRBJ1-2, with 9 bases lining up with TRBD1. The CDR3 loop spans 14 amino acids. V dropped 8 bases and J dropped 6; count of bases not matched to a gene: 10. The CDR3 sequence is CASGTGTGWDGYTF. Here the CDR3 DNA reads TGTGCCAGCGGAACCGGGACAGGGTGGGATGGCTACACCTTC.

This clonotype has only a few counts. The chain is built from TRBV7-9 and TRBJ2-7, with D perhaps matching TRBD1 (6 bases). Trimming removed 5 bases from V and 0 bases from J, with 14 bases in between. Germline CDR1 reads SEHNR; CDR2 reads FQNEAQ (reference sequence). The CDR3 consists of 15 residues. The CDR3 sequence: CASSPGQIYSYEQYV. For the CDR3, the DNA is TGTGCCAGCAGCCCTGGACAGATTTACTCCTACGAGCAGTACGTC.

Only one count was recorded for this clonotype. The J gene is TRBJ2-7, the V gene TRBV20-1; a weak D match, TRBD2 (6 bases). The CDR3 totals 17 residues. The germline V gene has CDR1 DFQATT and CDR2 SNEGSKA (reference sequence). The V and J ends lost 5 bases and 5 bases respectively, with 28 bases between them. This CDR3 reads CSAVRGNAITSLDEQYV. The CDR3 nucleotides are TGCAGTGCTGTCCGGGGGAATGCGATTACGTCGCTGGACGAGCAGTACGTC.